The 15 T cell receptor beta chains listed next were all sequenced from one sample in a study of Ad26.COV2.S vaccination and SARS-CoV-2 variants. Indicated treatment: about 20 received Ad26.COV2.S at low or high dose, single or two shots; five or six received placebo; per-sample allocation not given. Samples were taken on day 63 after the first vaccine or placebo injection. Sequencing used immunoSEQ multiplex PCR; TCRdb keeps in-frame clones, though not all of them. This table holds roughly 500,000 clones, approximately 92% found once. The starting material was peripheral blood, obtained in a trial of Ad26.COV2.S vaccine versus placebo. These receptors all stem from a person aged 18-65 years who received the Ad26.COV2.S COVID-19 vaccine or a placebo.

The chain combines TRBV28 with TRBJ1-1; D remains unclear. The CDR3 runs to 13 residues. V was clipped by 11 bases and J by 1 base, with 14 bases between them. Per germline, CDR1 MDHEN and CDR2 SYDVKM. CDR3 nucleotides: TGTGCCCTCCGCGGGCCGACGAACACTGAAGCTTTCTTT. This gives the protein CALRGPTNTEAFF.

The rearrangement joins TRBV7-2 to TRBJ2-3, with D unclear. CDR1 SGHTA and CDR2 FQGNSA come from the germline V gene. This CDR3 has 15 residues. Trimming shortened V by 1 base and J by 2 bases, and 10 bases separated the two germline ends. In nucleotides, the CDR3 is TGTGCCAGCAGCTTAGTCCCACAGAACACAGATACGCAGTATTTT. Protein: CASSLVPQNTDTQYF.

This chain links TRBV20-1 with TRBJ2-5; D is ambiguous. Germline V gene sequence: CDR1 DFQATT, CDR2 SNEGSKA (reference sequence). CDR3 length equals 11 residues. Trimming removed 5 bases at V and 3 bases at J, with 7 bases between. CDR3 bases: TGCAGTGCTCACAGAGAAGAGACCCAGTACTTC. Encoded protein: CSAHREETQYF.

The chain carries TRBV13 and TRBJ1-1, with 7 bases that match TRBD1. CDR3 length: 16 residues. V gave up 1 base and J gave up 0 bases; unmatched junction bases: 5. Looked up from germline, CDR1 is PRHDT and CDR2 is FYEKMQ (reference sequence). The CDR3 loop is CASSLVVTGLNTEAFF. The CDR3 DNA sequence: TGTGCCAGCAGCTTAGTGGTGACAGGGTTGAACACTGAAGCTTTCTTT.

The rearrangement uses TRBV27 and TRBJ2-2, with a tentative D call TRBD2 (7 bases). The V and J ends lost 1 base and 0 bases respectively, with 9 bases between them. The CDR3 is made up of 16 amino acids. Germline CDR1 and CDR2: MNHEY and SMNVEV (reference sequence). In DNA form, the CDR3 reads TGTGCCAGCAGTTTATGGGGGGGCACGAACACCGGGGAGCTGTTTTTT. Translation: CASSLWGGTNTGELFF.

The CDR3 coding sequence is TGTGCCAGCAGCTTCGAGGGGCTAGGCCACGAGCAGTACGTC. Amino acids: CASSFEGLGHEQYV. The V call is TRBV7-9, the J call TRBJ2-7; D possibly uses TRBD1 or TRBD2 (5 bases each). CDR3 length equals 14 residues. Germline-derived CDR1 and CDR2 are SEHNR and FQNEAQ (reference sequence). V was shortened by 3 bases and J by 5 bases, with 14 bases between the two germline ends.

This clone was counted between two and nine times. This rearrangement joins TRBV18 to TRBJ1-2, with D perhaps matching TRBD1 (5 bases). Per germline, CDR1 KGHSH and CDR2 LQKENI. Trimming pared 2 bases from V and 7 bases from J, leaving 17 bases between. This CDR3 comprises 15 residues. The CDR3 loop is CASSPGGDRSAGYTF. The DNA for the CDR3 is TGTGCCAGCTCACCAGGGGGGGACCGCTCAGCTGGCTACACCTTC.

The rearrangement joins TRBV3-1 (or the pseudogene TRBV3-2) to TRBJ2-5; 14 bases match TRBD2. Germline trimming cut 3 bases from V and 3 bases from J; bases unmatched to any gene: 3. The CDR3 totals 16 residues. Per germline, CDR1 LGHDT and CDR2 YNNKEL (reference sequence). The CDR3 reads CASSHEGLAGEETQYF. In nucleotides, the CDR3 is TGTGCCAGCAGCCATGAGGGACTAGCGGGGGAAGAGACCCAGTACTTC.

A word on this clone: The same CDR3 is also encoded by other DNA sequences in this sample. The chain is built from TRBV18 and TRBJ2-7, with 9 bases aligning to TRBD1. This CDR3 has 15 amino acids. Looked up from germline, CDR1 is KGHSH and CDR2 is LQKENI. V was clipped by 2 bases and J by 0 bases; unmatched bases: 2. The CDR3 DNA follows: TGTGCCAGCTCACCAGGGACAGGGAGCTCCTACGAGCAGTACGTC. It yields the protein CASSPGTGSSYEQYV.

The genes are TRBV9 and TRBJ1-2; D remains unclear. The germline CDR1 and CDR2 sequences are SGDLS and YYNGEE. The V and J ends lost 0 bases and 8 bases respectively, with 14 bases between them. The CDR3 extends over 14 amino acids. CDR3 sequence: CASSVEVAPRGYTF. DNA of the CDR3: TGTGCCAGCAGCGTAGAGGTAGCCCCCCGGGGCTACACCTTC.

The J gene is TRBJ2-7, the V gene TRBV6-5; D may be TRBD1 (6 bases). This CDR3 spans 13 amino acids. Germline V gene sequence: CDR1 MNHEY, CDR2 SVGAGI. Trimming left V 7 bases short and J 2 bases short, with 12 bases between. CDR3 protein: CASISGDTYEQYF. CDR3 coding DNA: TGTGCCAGCATCTCAGGGGATACCTACGAGCAGTACTTC.

This chain uses TRBV7-2 with TRBJ2-1, with D perhaps matching TRBD2 (5 bases). The CDR3 has 16 residues. CDR1 and CDR2 from the germline V gene are SGHTA and FQGNSA. V shed 6 bases and J shed 0 bases, with 15 bases lying between them. CDR3 nucleotide sequence: TGTGCCAGCAGTCCCCTCGGCGGGTCCTCCTACAATGAGCAGTTCTTC. This translates into CASSPLGGSSYNEQFF.

V and J are TRBV5-1 and TRBJ1-6, with 7 nucleotides matching TRBD1. The CDR3 has 14 residues. Germline V gene data show CDR1 as SGHRS and CDR2 as YFSETQ. The J segment lost 4 bases and the V segment lost 5 bases, leaving 3 bases of the junction unmatched. As DNA, the CDR3 is TGCGCCAGCAGGGAGGGACAGTATAATTCACCCCTCCACTTT. Its protein is CASREGQYNSPLHF.

The V call is TRBV19, the J call TRBJ2-2, with 8 bases fitting TRBD1. Germline V gives CDR1 LNHDA, CDR2 SQIVND (reference sequence). V shed 6 bases and J 10 bases; nucleotides not matched to a gene: 16. The length of the CDR3 is 16 residues. The CDR3 DNA is TGTGCCAGTAGAGACAGGGGAAGAGCCCCGGGGGTGGAGCTGTTTTTT. It is translated as CASRDRGRAPGVELFF. The full variable domain, in which reference TRBV19 and TRBJ2-2 provide the parts outside the CDR3, is DGGITQSPKYLFRKEGQNVTLSCEQNLNHDAMYWYRQDPGQGLRLIYYSQIVNDFQKGDIAEGYSVSREKKESFPLTVTSAQKNPTAFYLCASRDRGRAPGVELFFGEGSRLTVL.

This chain connects TRBV19 to TRBJ1-5; 7 nucleotides line up with TRBD1. The germline CDR1 and CDR2 sequences are LNHDA and SQIVND (reference sequence). The CDR3 runs to 14 residues. V shed 11 bases and J 2 bases; nucleotides not matched to a gene: 9. The CDR3 DNA reads TGTGCCGGATCACCAGGGGGGGGCAATCAGCCCCAGCATTTT. It is translated as CAGSPGGGNQPQHF.